This T cell receptor (beta chain) was found in a study of CD8+ T cells in alopecia areata. Treatment here: oral pan-JAK inhibitor, 5-10 mg twice daily. Sorting separated CD4+ and CD8+ T cells out of PBMCs. Extraction of RNA preceded its reverse transcription into cDNA, which served as the sequencing template. The assay was immunoSEQ multiplex PCR, and TCRdb's table has in-frame clones only and misses some. Of about 300,000 clones listed, more than 45% were seen once; the top ten hold under 2%. The germline V gene encodes CDR1 MNHNY and CDR2 SVGAGI (reference sequence). V lost 2 bases to trimming and J lost 6 bases, with 10 bases between them. The CDR3 runs 13 residues.

The chain links TRBV6-6 to TRBJ1-2; unclear D gene. The receptor was derived from a human donor with alopecia areata. The starting material was CD4+ T cells sorted from blood, obtained at week 24, from a patient treated with tofacitinib. For the CDR3, the DNA is TGTGCCAGCAGTTACCAGAGGCAGGATGGCTACACCTTC. Its translation is CASSYQRQDGYTF.